This entry is about one T cell receptor beta chain. What it recognizes is unknown. PCR employed 60 Vbeta and 13 Jbeta primers. Sequenced by immunoSEQ multiplex PCR; TCRdb stores in-frame clones only, minus some. The sample contains 140,000 to 150,000 clones, roughly 85% of which appear only once. This record belongs to a study of cytomegalovirus exposure and HLA in healthy donors. General observations from the study: Association of approximately 16,000 TCR beta sequences with HLA alleles was found at 0.05 false discovery rate in a later analysis.

The ends lost 0 bases at V and 4 bases at J; junction bases unmatched: 6. Germline-derived CDR1 and CDR2 are KGHSH and LQKENI. The CDR3 runs 16 residues. The sequence was obtained from a woman aged 25 to 39 in good health and CMV-seronegative. The sequenced material came from PBMCs. V is TRBV18 and J is TRBJ2-3; 8 bases fit TRBD1. The CDR3 loop reads CASSPPTGGISDTQYF. The CDR3 DNA is TGTGCCAGCTCACCACCCACAGGGGGTATTTCAGATACGCAGTATTTT.